This T cell receptor (beta chain) emerged from a study of blood T cell repertoires in COVID-19. Study information: From T cells, B-cell-depleted T cells, or PBMCs came the material, which was cDNA or gDNA.

This table comes from immunoSEQ multiplex PCR, and its TCRdb copy is limited to in-frame clones, with some not included. There are 400,000 to 450,000 clones in the sample; 85% to 90% occur only once, and roughly 1.1% lies in the top ten. Enrolled through a virtual design, the participants were between roughly 18 and 90 years of age and came from fewer than 30 US areas. Participant-given clinical history determined each cohort assignment. Recovery among Cohort 3 donors was established by two negative PCRs, clearance, or symptom resolution. The CDR3 is 14 residues long. Germline loops: CDR1 LNHDA, CDR2 SQIVND (reference sequence). V was clipped by 7 bases and J by 1 base; unmatched bases: 3.

This sequence joins TRBV19 and TRBJ2-3, with 9 nucleotides matching TRBD2. The source material was PBMCs or T cells enriched from blood (not recorded which). The clonotype comes from a man aged 30 to 39 who had recovered from COVID-19. CDR3 in DNA: TGTGCCAGTACCCCTAGCGGGGGCACAGATACGCAGTATTTT. The encoded protein is CASTPSGGTDTQYF. Full variable domain (remainder filled in from reference TRBV19 and TRBJ2-3): DGGITQSPKYLFRKEGQNVTLSCEQNLNHDAMYWYRQDPGQGLRLIYYSQIVNDFQKGDIAEGYSVSREKKESFPLTVTSAQKNPTAFYLCASTPSGGTDTQYFGPGTRLTVL.